Sequencing of this T cell receptor (beta chain) was carried out in a study of CD8 T cells in ankylosing spondylitis. Germline CDR1 and CDR2: SGHTA and FQGNSA. The length of the CDR3 is 14 residues. Trimming took off 3 bases at V and 0 bases at J, with 9 bases between the two ends. Overall study findings and caveats: Disease-linked clones bore a CD8+ phenotype and were relatively rare in peripheral blood. Disease-linked clones reportedly concentrated significantly in matched ankylosing spondylitis synovial fluid. A motif of several highly homologous TCR beta variants was seen as apparently characteristic of ankylosing spondylitis blood. A number of the motif variants had already been described in reactive arthritis synovial fluid and blood.

Construction of TCR beta libraries was performed using quantitative 5'-RACE with molecular barcodes. Each CDR3 protein gets one entry after TCRdb re-called the 5' RACE reads with MiXCR. Among more than 400,000 distinct CDR3 sequences listed, 5.3% were seen once. There are many counts of this clonotype. Its antigen is not known. V gene TRBV7-2 combines with J gene TRBJ2-7; the D gene is possibly TRBD2 (5 bases). The source is a male donor with ankylosing spondylitis. The sequenced sample was blood, either unsorted or a sorted T cell fraction (not recorded which). The CDR3 sequence: CASSFGRVSYEQYF. As DNA, the CDR3 is TGTGCCAGCAGCTTCGGGCGGGTCTCCTACGAGCAGTACTTC.